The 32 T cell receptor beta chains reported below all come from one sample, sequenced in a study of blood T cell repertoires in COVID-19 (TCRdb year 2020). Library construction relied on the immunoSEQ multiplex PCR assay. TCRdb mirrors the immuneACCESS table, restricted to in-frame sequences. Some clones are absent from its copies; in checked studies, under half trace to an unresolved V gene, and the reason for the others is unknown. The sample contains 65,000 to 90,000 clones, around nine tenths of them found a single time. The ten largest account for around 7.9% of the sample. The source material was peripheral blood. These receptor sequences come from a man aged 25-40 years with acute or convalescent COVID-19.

This CDR3 reads CASSYPRSGSNEQFF. DNA for the CDR3: TGTGCCAGCAGTTACCCCCGCAGCGGGAGTAATGAGCAGTTCTTC. The chain combines TRBV6-5 with TRBJ2-1, with 8 nucleotides matching TRBD2. V was pared by 2 bases and J by 7 bases, with 7 bases of the junction left unmatched. The CDR3 has 15 amino acids. The germline V gene encodes CDR1 MNHEY and CDR2 SVGAGI.

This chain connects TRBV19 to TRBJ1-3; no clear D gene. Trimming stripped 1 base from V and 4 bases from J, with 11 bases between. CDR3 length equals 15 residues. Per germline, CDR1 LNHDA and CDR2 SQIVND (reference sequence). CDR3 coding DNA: TGTGCCAGTAGTATAGGAGAGGCGTTCGGAAACACCATATATTTT. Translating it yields CASSIGEAFGNTIYF.

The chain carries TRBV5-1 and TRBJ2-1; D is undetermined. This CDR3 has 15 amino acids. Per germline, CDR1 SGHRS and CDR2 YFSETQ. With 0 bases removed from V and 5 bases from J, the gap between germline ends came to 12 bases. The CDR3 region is CASSLAGEVNNEQFF. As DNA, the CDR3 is TGCGCCAGCAGCTTGGCCGGAGAGGTCAACAATGAGCAGTTCTTC.

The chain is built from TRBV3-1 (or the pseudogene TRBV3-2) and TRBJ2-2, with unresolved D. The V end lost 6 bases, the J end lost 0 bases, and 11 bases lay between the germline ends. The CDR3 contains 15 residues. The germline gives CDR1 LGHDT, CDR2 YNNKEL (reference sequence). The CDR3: CASSPDGTNTGELFF. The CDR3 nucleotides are TGTGCCAGCAGTCCAGATGGTACGAACACCGGGGAGCTGTTTTTT.

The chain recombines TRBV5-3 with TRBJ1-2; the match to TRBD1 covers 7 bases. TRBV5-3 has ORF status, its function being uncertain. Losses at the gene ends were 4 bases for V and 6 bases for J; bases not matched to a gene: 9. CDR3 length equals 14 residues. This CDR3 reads CARSPRETGDGYTF. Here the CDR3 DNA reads TGTGCCAGAAGCCCCCGGGAAACAGGGGATGGCTACACCTTC.

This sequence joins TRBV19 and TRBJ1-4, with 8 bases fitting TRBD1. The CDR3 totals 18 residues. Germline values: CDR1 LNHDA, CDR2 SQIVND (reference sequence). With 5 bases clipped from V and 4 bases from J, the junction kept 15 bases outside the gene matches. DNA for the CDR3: TGTGCCAGTAGTCCCGGACAGGGTCGTCCCGAATTTAATGAAAAACTGTTTTTT. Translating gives CASSPGQGRPEFNEKLFF.

This CDR3 reads CASSAGLATDTQYF. DNA for the CDR3: TGTGCCAGCAGTGCGGGACTAGCCACAGATACGCAGTATTTT. This sequence joins TRBV6-2 or TRBV6-3 and TRBJ2-3, with 9 positions matching TRBD2. This CDR3 region has 14 residues. Germline V gives CDR1 MNHEY, CDR2 SVGEGT. Unmatched junction bases numbered 2, after V lost 5 bases and J lost 2 bases.

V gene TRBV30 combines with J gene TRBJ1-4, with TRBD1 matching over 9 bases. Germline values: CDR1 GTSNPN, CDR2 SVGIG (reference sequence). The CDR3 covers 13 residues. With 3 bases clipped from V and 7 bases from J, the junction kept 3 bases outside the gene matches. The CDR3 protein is CAWRGQGREKLFF. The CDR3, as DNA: TGTGCCTGGAGGGGACAGGGTCGTGAAAAACTGTTTTTT.

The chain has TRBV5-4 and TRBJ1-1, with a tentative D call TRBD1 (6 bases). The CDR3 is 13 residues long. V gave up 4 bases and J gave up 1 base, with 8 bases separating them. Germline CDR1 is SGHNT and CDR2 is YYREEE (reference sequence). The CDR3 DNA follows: TGTGCCAGCAGCAGGGGACAGAACACTGAAGCTTTCTTT. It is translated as CASSRGQNTEAFF.

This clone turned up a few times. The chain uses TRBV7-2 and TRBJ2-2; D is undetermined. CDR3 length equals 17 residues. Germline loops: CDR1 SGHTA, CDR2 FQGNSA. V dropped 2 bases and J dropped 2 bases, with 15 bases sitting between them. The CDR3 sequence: CASSLLPASSNTGELFF. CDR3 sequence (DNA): TGTGCCAGCAGCTTATTACCAGCGAGTTCTAACACCGGGGAGCTGTTTTTT.

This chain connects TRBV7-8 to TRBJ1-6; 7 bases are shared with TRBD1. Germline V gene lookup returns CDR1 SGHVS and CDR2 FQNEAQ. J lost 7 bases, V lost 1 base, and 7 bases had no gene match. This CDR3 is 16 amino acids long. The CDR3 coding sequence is TGTGCCAGCAGCTTAGATCCAGGGGGTGTCAATTCACCCCTCCACTTT. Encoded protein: CASSLDPGGVNSPLHF. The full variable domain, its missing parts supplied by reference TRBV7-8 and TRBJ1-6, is GAGVSQSPRYKVAKRGQDVALRCDPISGHVSLFWYQQALGQGPEFLTYFQNEAQLDKSGLPSDRFFAERPEGSVSTLKIQRTQQEDSAVYLCASSLDPGGVNSPLHFGNGTRLTVT.

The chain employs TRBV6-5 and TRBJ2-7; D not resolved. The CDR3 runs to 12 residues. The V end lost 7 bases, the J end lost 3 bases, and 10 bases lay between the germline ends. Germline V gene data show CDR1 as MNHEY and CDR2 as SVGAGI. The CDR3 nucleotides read TGTGCCAGCATAACTACGCTCTACGAGCAGTACTTC. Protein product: CASITTLYEQYF.

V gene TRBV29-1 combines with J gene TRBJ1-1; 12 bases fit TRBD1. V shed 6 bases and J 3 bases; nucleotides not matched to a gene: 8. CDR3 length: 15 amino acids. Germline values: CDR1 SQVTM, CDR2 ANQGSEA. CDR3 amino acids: CSVNRDRGRDTEAFF. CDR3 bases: TGCAGCGTGAACCGGGACAGGGGGCGTGACACTGAAGCTTTCTTT.

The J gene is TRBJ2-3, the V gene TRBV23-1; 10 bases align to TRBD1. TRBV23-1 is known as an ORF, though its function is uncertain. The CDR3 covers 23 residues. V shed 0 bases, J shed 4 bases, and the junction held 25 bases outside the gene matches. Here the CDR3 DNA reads TGCGCCAGCAGTCAATCGGGGCAACCGGAAACTCTTCGGGACAGGGGCGAGGCAGATACGCAGTATTTT. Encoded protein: CASSQSGQPETLRDRGEADTQYF.

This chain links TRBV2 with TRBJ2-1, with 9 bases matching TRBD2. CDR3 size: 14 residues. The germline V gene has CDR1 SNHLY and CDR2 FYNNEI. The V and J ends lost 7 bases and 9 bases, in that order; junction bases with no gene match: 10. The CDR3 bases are TGTGCCAGCATTCGAAGGGGACTAGCTGCTGAGCAGTTCTTC. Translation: CASIRRGLAAEQFF.

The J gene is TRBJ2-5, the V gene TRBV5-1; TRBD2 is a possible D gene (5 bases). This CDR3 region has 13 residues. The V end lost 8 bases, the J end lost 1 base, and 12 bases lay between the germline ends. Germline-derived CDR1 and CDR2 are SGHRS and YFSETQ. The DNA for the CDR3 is TGCGCCAGTAGGAACGGGATCCAAGAGACCCAGTACTTC. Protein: CASRNGIQETQYF.

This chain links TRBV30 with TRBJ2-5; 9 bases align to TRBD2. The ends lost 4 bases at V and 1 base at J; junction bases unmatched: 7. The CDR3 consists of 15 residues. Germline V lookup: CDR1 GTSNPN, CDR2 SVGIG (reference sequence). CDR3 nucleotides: TGTGCCTGGACTAGCGGGAAGTCTTTCCAAGAGACCCAGTACTTC. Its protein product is CAWTSGKSFQETQYF.

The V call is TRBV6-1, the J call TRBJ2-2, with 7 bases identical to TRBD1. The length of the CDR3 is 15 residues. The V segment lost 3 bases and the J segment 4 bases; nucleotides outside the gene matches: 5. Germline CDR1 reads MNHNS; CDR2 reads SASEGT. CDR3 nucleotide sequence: TGTGCCAGCAGTGACGGACAGGTTATCACCGGGGAGCTGTTTTTT. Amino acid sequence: CASSDGQVITGELFF.

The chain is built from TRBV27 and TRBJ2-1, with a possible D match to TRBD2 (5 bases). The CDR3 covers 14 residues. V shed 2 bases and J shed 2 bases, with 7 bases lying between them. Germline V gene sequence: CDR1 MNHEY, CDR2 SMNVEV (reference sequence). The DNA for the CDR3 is TGTGCCAGCAGTTTACCGGGAACCTACAATGAGCAGTTCTTC. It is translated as CASSLPGTYNEQFF.

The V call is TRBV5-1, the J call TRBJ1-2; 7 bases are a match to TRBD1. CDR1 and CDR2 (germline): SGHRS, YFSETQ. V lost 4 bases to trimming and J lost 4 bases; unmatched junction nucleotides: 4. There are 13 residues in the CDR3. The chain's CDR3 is CASSHDRAYGYTF. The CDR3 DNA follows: TGCGCCAGCAGCCACGACAGGGCCTATGGCTACACCTTC.

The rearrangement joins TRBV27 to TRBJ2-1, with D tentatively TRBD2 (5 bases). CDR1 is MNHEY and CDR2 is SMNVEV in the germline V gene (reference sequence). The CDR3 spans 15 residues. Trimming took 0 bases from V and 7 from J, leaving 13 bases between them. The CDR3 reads CASSLSVEGLNEQFF. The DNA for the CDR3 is TGTGCCAGCAGTTTATCTGTTGAGGGTCTAAATGAGCAGTTCTTC.

The chain's CDR3 is CASSQVQGARGKLFF. In nucleotides, the CDR3 is TGCGCCAGCAGTCAAGTACAGGGGGCGCGGGGGAAACTGTTTTTT. The chain is built from TRBV23-1 and TRBJ1-4; 9 positions match TRBD1. Being an ORF, TRBV23-1 has a function that is uncertain. The CDR3 has 15 amino acids. V trimming: 2 bases; J trimming: 11 bases; junction bases outside the gene matches: 9.

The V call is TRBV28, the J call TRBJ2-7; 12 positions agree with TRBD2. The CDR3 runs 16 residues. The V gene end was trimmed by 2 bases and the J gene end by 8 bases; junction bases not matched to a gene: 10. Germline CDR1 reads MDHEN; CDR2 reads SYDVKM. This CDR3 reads CASSLMGLAGGYQQYF. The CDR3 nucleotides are TGTGCCAGCAGTTTAATGGGTCTAGCGGGAGGGTATCAGCAGTACTTC.

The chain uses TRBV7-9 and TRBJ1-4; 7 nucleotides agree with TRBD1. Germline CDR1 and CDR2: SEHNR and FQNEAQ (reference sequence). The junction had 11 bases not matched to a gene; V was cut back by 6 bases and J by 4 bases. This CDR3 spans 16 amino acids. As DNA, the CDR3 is TGTGCCAGCAGGAGGTTGGGGGACAGCAATAATGAAAAACTGTTTTTT. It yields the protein CASRRLGDSNNEKLFF.

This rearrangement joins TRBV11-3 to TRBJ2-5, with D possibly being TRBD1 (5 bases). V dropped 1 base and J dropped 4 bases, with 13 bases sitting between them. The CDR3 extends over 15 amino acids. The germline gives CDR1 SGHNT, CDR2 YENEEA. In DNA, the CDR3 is TGTGCCAGCAGCTTAGGCAGGGTGCGAGGAGAGACCCAGTACTTC. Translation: CASSLGRVRGETQYF.

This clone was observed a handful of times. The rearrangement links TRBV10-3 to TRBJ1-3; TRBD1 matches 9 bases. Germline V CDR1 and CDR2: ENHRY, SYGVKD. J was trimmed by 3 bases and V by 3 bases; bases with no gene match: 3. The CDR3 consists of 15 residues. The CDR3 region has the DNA TGTGCCATCAGTGACGGGACAGGGTATGGAAACACCATATATTTT. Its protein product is CAISDGTGYGNTIYF.

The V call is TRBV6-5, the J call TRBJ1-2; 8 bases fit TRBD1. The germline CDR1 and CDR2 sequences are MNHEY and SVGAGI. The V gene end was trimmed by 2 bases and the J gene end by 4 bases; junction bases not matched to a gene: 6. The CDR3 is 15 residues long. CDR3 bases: TGTGCCAGCAGTTACGGACAGGGCAAAGGCTATGGCTACACCTTC. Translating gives CASSYGQGKGYGYTF.

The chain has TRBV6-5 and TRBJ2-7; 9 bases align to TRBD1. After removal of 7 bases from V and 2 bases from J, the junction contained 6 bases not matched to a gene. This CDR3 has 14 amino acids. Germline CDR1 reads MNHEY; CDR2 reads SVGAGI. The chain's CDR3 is CASMRGQGPYEQYF. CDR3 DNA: TGTGCCAGCATGAGGGGACAGGGACCCTACGAGCAGTACTTC.

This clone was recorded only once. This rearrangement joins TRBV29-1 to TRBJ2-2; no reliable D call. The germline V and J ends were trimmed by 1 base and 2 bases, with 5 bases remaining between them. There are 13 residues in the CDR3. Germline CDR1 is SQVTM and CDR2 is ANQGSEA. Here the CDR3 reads CSVEGLNTGELFF. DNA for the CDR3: TGCAGCGTTGAAGGTCTAAACACCGGGGAGCTGTTTTTT.

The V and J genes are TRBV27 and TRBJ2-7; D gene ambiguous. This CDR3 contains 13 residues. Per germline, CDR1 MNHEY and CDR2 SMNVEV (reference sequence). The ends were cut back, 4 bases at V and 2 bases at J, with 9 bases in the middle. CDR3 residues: CASSSRVTYEQYF. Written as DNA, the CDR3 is TGTGCCAGCAGTTCCCGGGTAACCTACGAGCAGTACTTC.

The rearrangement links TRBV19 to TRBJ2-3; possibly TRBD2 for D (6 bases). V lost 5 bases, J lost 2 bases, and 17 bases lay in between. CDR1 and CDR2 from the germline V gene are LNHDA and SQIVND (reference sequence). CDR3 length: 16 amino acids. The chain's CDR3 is CASSATRDSSTDTQYF. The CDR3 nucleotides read TGTGCCAGTAGTGCCACCCGGGACTCGTCCACAGATACGCAGTATTTT.

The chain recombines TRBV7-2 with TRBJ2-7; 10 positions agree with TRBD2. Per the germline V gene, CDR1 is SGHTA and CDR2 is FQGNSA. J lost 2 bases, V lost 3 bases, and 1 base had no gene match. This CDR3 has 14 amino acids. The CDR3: CASSLTSGPYEQYF. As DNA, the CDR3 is TGTGCCAGCAGCTTGACTAGCGGGCCCTACGAGCAGTACTTC.